Listed below are T cell receptor beta chains from one sample, sequenced in a study of T-cell memory formation after mild COVID-19. A single record per CDR3 protein comes from TCRdb applying MiXCR to the 5' RACE reads. The data hold 450,000 to 700,000 distinct CDR3 sequences, with over 15% observed a single time. The specimen was PBMCs or a T cell subset sorted from them (not recorded which). The receptors were gathered from an adult woman who had mild COVID-19 (a few samples of this study predate the infection). Cell type and time point are not known. Each CDR3 is given with its conserved first and last residue. The D gene is left open where the match is weak.

V gene: TRBV19; J gene: TRBJ2-3; D gene: TRBD2; CDR3 protein: CASSTGLAPDTQYF
V gene: TRBV6-5; J gene: TRBJ2-3; D gene: TRBD2; CDR3 protein: CASSGPGLVTDTQYF
V gene: TRBV12-3/TRBV12-4; J gene: TRBJ2-7; D gene: TRBD1; CDR3 protein: CASSSNRGPYEQYF
V gene: TRBV21-1; J gene: TRBJ2-5; D gene: NA; CDR3 protein: CASSKVGGGVQETQYF
V gene: TRBV5-1; J gene: TRBJ1-2; D gene: TRBD1; CDR3 protein: CASTRDSVGYGYTF
V gene: TRBV21-1; J gene: TRBJ1-6; D gene: NA; CDR3 protein: CASAYNSPLHF
V gene: TRBV30; J gene: TRBJ2-7; D gene: NA; CDR3 protein: CAWSPRWGEQYF
V gene: TRBV5-1; J gene: TRBJ1-5; D gene: NA; CDR3 protein: CASSLEGREGNQPQHF
V gene: TRBV4-1; J gene: TRBJ1-2; D gene: NA; CDR3 protein: CASSQVRAGADGYTF
V gene: TRBV7-2; J gene: TRBJ1-1; D gene: TRBD1; CDR3 protein: CASSSQGGEWAEAFF
V gene: TRBV5-1; J gene: TRBJ1-2; D gene: NA; CDR3 protein: CASSLEPLRNYGYTF
V gene: TRBV7-9; J gene: TRBJ2-7; D gene: NA; CDR3 protein: CASSLDWTPSSYEQYF
V gene: TRBV5-6; J gene: TRBJ2-7; D gene: NA; CDR3 protein: CASSLGLKVYEQYF
V gene: TRBV9; J gene: TRBJ2-1; D gene: TRBD2; CDR3 protein: CASNLAGELDNEQFF
V gene: TRBV10-3; J gene: TRBJ2-7; D gene: NA; CDR3 protein: CAIRERLLYEQYF
V gene: TRBV5-1; J gene: TRBJ2-7; D gene: TRBD2; CDR3 protein: CASSWTSGGYEQYF
V gene: TRBV4-3; J gene: TRBJ2-1; D gene: NA; CDR3 protein: CASSQDVSGEQFF
V gene: TRBV29-1; J gene: TRBJ1-1; D gene: NA; CDR3 protein: CSVGGVSEAFF
V gene: TRBV5-6; J gene: TRBJ2-1; D gene: NA; CDR3 protein: CASSLFTGEGHEQFF
V gene: TRBV11-2; J gene: TRBJ2-5; D gene: NA; CDR3 protein: CASSSTLPQYF
V gene: TRBV12-3/TRBV12-4; J gene: TRBJ1-1; D gene: NA; CDR3 protein: CASSWSQGSAEAFF
V gene: TRBV6-5; J gene: TRBJ1-6; D gene: NA; CDR3 protein: CASSYERNSPLHF
V gene: TRBV4-3; J gene: TRBJ2-1; D gene: NA; CDR3 protein: CASSQVRVAEQFF
V gene: TRBV27; J gene: TRBJ2-7; D gene: NA; CDR3 protein: CASSLKGQAYEQYF
V gene: TRBV20-1; J gene: TRBJ2-3; D gene: TRBD2; CDR3 protein: CSAREGRDTDTQYF
V gene: TRBV4-1; J gene: TRBJ1-1; D gene: NA; CDR3 protein: CAASPTVNTEAFF
V gene: TRBV7-3; J gene: TRBJ1-1; D gene: NA; CDR3 protein: CASSSDIQTEAFF
V gene: TRBV3-1; J gene: TRBJ2-6; D gene: TRBD1; CDR3 protein: CASRADRAPVGANVLTF
V gene: TRBV18; J gene: TRBJ2-7; D gene: NA; CDR3 protein: CASSPLGASDAYEQYF
V gene: TRBV5-1; J gene: TRBJ2-3; D gene: NA; CDR3 protein: CASSLVPGVTDTQYF
V gene: TRBV29-1; J gene: TRBJ1-5; D gene: NA; CDR3 protein: CSVAEGLDQPQHF
V gene: TRBV3-1; J gene: TRBJ2-1; D gene: NA; CDR3 protein: CASSQDRREFF
V gene: TRBV23-1; J gene: TRBJ2-1; D gene: NA; CDR3 protein: CASSHPGTYNEQFF
V gene: TRBV7-3; J gene: TRBJ2-2; D gene: NA; CDR3 protein: CASSLDGSGGAGELFF
V gene: TRBV5-5; J gene: TRBJ2-2; D gene: TRBD1; CDR3 protein: CASSLPLGTDTGELFF
V gene: TRBV18; J gene: TRBJ2-2; D gene: NA; CDR3 protein: CASSPTILVSDTGELFF
V gene: TRBV20-1; J gene: TRBJ2-7; D gene: NA; CDR3 protein: CSARDLLSSYEQYF
V gene: TRBV7-2; J gene: TRBJ2-2; D gene: TRBD2; CDR3 protein: CASSLGAGWTGELFF
V gene: TRBV29-1; J gene: TRBJ1-2; D gene: NA; CDR3 protein: CSVDGVEDGYTF
V gene: TRBV7-7; J gene: TRBJ2-5; D gene: NA; CDR3 protein: CASSLLSGPGRRETQYF
V gene: TRBV18; J gene: TRBJ1-1; D gene: NA; CDR3 protein: CASSPPGPRGKNTEAFF
V gene: TRBV12-3/TRBV12-4; J gene: TRBJ2-2; D gene: NA; CDR3 protein: CASSFSMNTGELFF
V gene: TRBV12-3/TRBV12-4; J gene: TRBJ1-5; D gene: TRBD1; CDR3 protein: CASSSWDSHQPQHF
V gene: TRBV25-1; J gene: TRBJ1-4; D gene: NA; CDR3 protein: CASAGGPNEKLFF
V gene: TRBV20-1; J gene: TRBJ1-6; D gene: NA; CDR3 protein: CSVGGSPLHF
V gene: TRBV7-9; J gene: TRBJ2-1; D gene: NA; CDR3 protein: CASSLDPKNEQFF
V gene: TRBV4-3; J gene: TRBJ2-3; D gene: NA; CDR3 protein: CASSQAMGITDTQYF
V gene: TRBV20-1; J gene: TRBJ2-5; D gene: NA; CDR3 protein: CSARDPPRGKETQYF
V gene: TRBV10-3; J gene: TRBJ1-4; D gene: TRBD1; CDR3 protein: CAISVTGREAELFF
V gene: TRBV29-1; J gene: TRBJ2-1; D gene: TRBD2; CDR3 protein: CSVPPGLVKEEQFF
V gene: TRBV7-2; J gene: TRBJ1-6; D gene: NA; CDR3 protein: CASRAGSPKGSPLHF
V gene: TRBV10-3; J gene: TRBJ2-3; D gene: NA; CDR3 protein: CAIGLGGSSTDTQYF
V gene: TRBV4-1; J gene: TRBJ2-7; D gene: NA; CDR3 protein: CASRVLRLSSYEQYF
V gene: TRBV10-2; J gene: TRBJ1-1; D gene: TRBD1; CDR3 protein: CASSDETGVNTEAFF
V gene: TRBV11-1; J gene: TRBJ2-6; D gene: NA; CDR3 protein: CASSLAGTVSGANVLTF